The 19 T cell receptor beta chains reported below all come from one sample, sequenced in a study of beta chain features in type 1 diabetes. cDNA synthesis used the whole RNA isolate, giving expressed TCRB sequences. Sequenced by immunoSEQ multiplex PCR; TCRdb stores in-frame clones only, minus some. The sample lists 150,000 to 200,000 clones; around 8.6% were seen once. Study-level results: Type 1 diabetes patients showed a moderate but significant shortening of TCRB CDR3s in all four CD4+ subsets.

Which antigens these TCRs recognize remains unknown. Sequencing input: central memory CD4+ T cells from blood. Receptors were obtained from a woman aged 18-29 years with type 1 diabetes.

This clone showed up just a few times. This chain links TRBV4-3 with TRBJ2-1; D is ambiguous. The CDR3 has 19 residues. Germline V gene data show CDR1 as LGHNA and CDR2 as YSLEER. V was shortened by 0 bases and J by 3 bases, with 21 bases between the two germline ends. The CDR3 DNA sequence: TGCGCCAGCAGCCAAGATGGCGCACGTTCGGGTTATGGCTACAATGAGCAGTTCTTC. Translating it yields CASSQDGARSGYGYNEQFF.

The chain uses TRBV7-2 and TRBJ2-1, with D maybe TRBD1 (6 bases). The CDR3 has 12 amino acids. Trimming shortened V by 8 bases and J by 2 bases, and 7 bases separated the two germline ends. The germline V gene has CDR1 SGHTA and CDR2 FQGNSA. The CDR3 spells CASWDTYNEQFF. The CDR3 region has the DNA TGTGCCAGCTGGGACACCTACAATGAGCAGTTCTTC.

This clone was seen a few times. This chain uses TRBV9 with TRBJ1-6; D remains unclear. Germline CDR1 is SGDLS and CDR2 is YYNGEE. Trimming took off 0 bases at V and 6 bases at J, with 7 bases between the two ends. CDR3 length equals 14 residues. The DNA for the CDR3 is TGTGCCAGCAGCGTAGGCGGGGTTAATTCACCCCTCCACTTT. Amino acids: CASSVGGVNSPLHF.

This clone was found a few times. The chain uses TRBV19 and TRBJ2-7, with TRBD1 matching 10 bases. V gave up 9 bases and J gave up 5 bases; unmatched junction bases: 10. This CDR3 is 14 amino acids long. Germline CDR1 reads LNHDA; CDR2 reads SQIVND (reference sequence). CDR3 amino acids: CASRLGQGFHEQYF. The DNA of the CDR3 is TGTGCCAGCCGTCTGGGACAGGGGTTCCACGAGCAGTACTTC.

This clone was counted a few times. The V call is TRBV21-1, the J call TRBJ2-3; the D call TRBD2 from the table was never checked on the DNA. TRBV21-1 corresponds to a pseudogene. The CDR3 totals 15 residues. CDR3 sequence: CASSKERDLTDTQYF. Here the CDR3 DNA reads TGTGCCAGCAGCAAAGAACGCGACTTAACAGATACGCAGTATTTT.

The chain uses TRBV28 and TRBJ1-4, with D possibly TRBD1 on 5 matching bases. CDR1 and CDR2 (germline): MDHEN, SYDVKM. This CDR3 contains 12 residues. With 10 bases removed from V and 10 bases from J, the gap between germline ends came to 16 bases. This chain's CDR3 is CATIGTYGKLFF. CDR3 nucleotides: TGTGCCACAATCGGGACTTATGGAAAACTGTTTTTT.

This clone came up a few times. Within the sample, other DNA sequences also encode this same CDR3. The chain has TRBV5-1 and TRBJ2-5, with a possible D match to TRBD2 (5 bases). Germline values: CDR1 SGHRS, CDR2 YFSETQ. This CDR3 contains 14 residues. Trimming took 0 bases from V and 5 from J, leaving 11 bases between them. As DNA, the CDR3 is TGCGCCAGCAGCTTGGCCCGGGAAAAGGAGACCCAGTACTTC. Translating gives CASSLAREKETQYF.

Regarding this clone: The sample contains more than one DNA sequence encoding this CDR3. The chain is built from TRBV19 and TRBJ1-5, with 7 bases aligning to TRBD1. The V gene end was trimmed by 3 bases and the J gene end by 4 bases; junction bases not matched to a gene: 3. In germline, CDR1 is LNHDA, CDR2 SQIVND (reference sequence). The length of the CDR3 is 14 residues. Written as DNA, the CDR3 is TGTGCCAGTAGTATCCAGACAGGGAATCAGCCCCAGCATTTT. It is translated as CASSIQTGNQPQHF.

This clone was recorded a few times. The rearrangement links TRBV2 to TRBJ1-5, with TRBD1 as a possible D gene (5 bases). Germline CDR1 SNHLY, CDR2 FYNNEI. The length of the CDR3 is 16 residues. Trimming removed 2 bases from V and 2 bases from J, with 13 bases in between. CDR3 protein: CASSENDWGGNQPQHF. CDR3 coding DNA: TGTGCCAGCAGTGAAAACGATTGGGGGGGCAATCAGCCCCAGCATTTT.

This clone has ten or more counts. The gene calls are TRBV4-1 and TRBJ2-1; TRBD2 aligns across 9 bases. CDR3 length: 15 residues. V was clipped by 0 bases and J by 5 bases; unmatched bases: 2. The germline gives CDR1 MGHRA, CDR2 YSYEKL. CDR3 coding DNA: TGCGCCAGCAGCCAAGAGCTAGCGGGGCACAATGAGCAGTTCTTC. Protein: CASSQELAGHNEQFF.

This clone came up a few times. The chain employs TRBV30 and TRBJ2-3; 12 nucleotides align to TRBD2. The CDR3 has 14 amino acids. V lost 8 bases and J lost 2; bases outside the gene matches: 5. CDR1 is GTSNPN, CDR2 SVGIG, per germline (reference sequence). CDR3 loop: CAIGLAGLTDTQYF. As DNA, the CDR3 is TGTGCCATCGGACTAGCGGGACTCACAGATACGCAGTATTTT.

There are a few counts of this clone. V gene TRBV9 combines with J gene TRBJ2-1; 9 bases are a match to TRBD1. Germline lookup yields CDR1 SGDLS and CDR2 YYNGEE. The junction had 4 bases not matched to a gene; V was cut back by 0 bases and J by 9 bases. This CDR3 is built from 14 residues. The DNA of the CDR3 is TGTGCCAGCAGCGTAGAGGGACAGGGCACTGAGCAGTTCTTC. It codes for CASSVEGQGTEQFF.

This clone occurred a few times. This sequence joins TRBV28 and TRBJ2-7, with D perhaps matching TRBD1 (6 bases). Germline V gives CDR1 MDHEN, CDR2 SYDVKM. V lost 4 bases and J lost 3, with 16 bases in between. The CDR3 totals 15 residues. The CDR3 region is CASSSGSGTSYEQYF. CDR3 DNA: TGTGCCAGCAGTTCGGGGTCCGGGACAAGCTACGAGCAGTACTTC.

The CDR3 loop is CASSLVAGSGNTIYF. The CDR3 nucleotides read TGTGCCAGCAGCTTAGTAGCAGGGTCCGGAAACACCATATATTTT. V and J are TRBV7-2 and TRBJ1-3, with D perhaps TRBD1 (5 bases). The CDR3 contains 15 residues. Between the trimmed V and J ends, which lost 1 base and 4 bases, there was a span of 11 bases. CDR1 SGHTA and CDR2 FQGNSA come from the germline V gene.

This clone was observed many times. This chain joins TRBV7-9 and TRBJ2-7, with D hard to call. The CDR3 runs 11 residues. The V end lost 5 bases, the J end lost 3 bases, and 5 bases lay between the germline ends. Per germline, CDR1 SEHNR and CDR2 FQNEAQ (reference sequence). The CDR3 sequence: CASSPFYEQYF. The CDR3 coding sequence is TGTGCCAGCAGCCCCTTCTACGAGCAGTACTTC.

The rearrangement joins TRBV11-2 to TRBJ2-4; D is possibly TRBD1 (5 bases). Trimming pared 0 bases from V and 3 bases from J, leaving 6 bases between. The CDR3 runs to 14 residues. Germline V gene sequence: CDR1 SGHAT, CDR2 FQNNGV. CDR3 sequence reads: CASSLDRVKNIQYF. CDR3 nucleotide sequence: TGTGCCAGCAGCTTAGACAGGGTCAAAAACATTCAGTACTTC.

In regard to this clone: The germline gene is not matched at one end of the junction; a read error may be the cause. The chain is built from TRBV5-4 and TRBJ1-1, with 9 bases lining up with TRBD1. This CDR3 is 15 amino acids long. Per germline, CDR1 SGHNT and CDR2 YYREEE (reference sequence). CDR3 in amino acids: CASSFYPGQGTPRIF. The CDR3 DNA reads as TGTGCCAGCAGCTTTTATCCGGGACAGGGCACACCCAGAATCTTT.

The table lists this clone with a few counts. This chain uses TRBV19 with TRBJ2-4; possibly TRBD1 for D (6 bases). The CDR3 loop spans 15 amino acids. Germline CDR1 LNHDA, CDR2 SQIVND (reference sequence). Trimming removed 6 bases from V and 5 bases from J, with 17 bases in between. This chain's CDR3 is CASREQGSFENIQYF. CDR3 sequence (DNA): TGTGCCAGTAGGGAACAGGGATCTTTCGAAAACATTCAGTACTTC.

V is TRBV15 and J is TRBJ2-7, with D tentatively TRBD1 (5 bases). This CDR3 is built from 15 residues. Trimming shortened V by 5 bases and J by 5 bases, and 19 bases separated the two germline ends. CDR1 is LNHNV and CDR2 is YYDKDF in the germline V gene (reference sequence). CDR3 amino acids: CATSAVKGVGDEQYF. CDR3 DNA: TGTGCCACCAGCGCCGTCAAAGGGGTAGGAGACGAGCAGTACTTC.